A selection of T cell receptor beta chains follows, all from one sample in a study of T-cell reconstitution after alpha-beta-depleted transplantation in children. Using its own MiXCR run on the PCR reads, TCRdb lists one record per CDR3 protein. The sample yields approximately 520,000 distinct CDR3 sequences, around a third seen once. The sequencing used PBMCs from the stem cell graft donor, collected from the stem cell graft. All receptors derive from a human donor who donated a stem cell graft to a child with aplastic anemia. Each CDR3 is given with its conserved first and last residue. Each record gives: J gene, D gene, V gene, clone size, CDR3 length, CDR3 DNA, CDR3 protein. The D gene is left open where the match is weak. Clone sizes are given selectively: once, few, many, or a class where the clone is expanded.

TRBJ1-1 TRBD1 TRBV4-1 NA 18 TGCGCCAGCAGCCCCAGACAGGGGACTAGGGGGGTAGACACTGAAGCTTTCTTT CASSPRQGTRGVDTEAFF
TRBJ2-5 NA TRBV28 NA 14 TGTGCCAGCAGGCTGCTGCCCACCCATGAGACCCAGTACTTC CASRLLPTHETQYF
TRBJ2-5 NA TRBV11-2 NA 16 TGTGCCACCTCCCTCGGGGGGCTGGAGTGGCAAGAGACCCAGTACTTC CATSLGGLEWQETQYF
TRBJ2-3 NA TRBV7-3 many 15 TGTGCCAGCAGCTTAACACAATCTCCGTTAGATACGCAGTATTTT CASSLTQSPLDTQYF
TRBJ2-2 NA TRBV2 NA 12 TGTGCCAGCAAGGGAAACACCGGGGAGCTGTTTTTT CASKGNTGELFF
TRBJ2-7 NA TRBV10-3 NA 12 TGTGCCATCACTGAAAACGGTTACGAGCAGTACTTC CAITENGYEQYF
TRBJ2-3 NA TRBV12-3/TRBV12-4 NA 16 TGTGCCAGCAGTTTAGTGGCCAGTCCAAGCACAGATACGCAGTATTTT CASSLVASPSTDTQYF
TRBJ2-3 TRBD2 TRBV20-1 NA 18 TGCAGTGCTTGGTTGGGGACTAGCGGGAGGCTTCTCACAGATACGCAGTATTTT CSAWLGTSGRLLTDTQYF
TRBJ2-7 NA TRBV7-2 NA 14 TGTGCCAGCACCGACAGTATTGGGGATCGGGAGCAGTACTTC CASTDSIGDREQYF
TRBJ2-2 NA TRBV5-1 many 13 TGCGCCAGCAGCTTTGGGAACACCGGGGAGCTGTTTTTT CASSFGNTGELFF
TRBJ1-4 TRBD1 TRBV27 NA 15 TGTGCCAGCAGCCTAGGGACAGGGAGAAATGAAAAACTGTTTTTT CASSLGTGRNEKLFF
TRBJ2-2 TRBD1 TRBV7-8 NA 15 TGTGCCAGCAGCGGGGACAGGGTGTACACCGGGGAGCTGTTTTTT CASSGDRVYTGELFF
TRBJ1-5 TRBD1 TRBV18 NA 16 TGTGCCAGCTCACCACAGCGGGGACAGGGTAATCAGCCCCAGCATTTT CASSPQRGQGNQPQHF
TRBJ2-7 TRBD1 TRBV3-1 NA 14 TGTGCCAGCAGCCCAACCTACGACAGGGACGAGCAGTACTTC CASSPTYDRDEQYF
TRBJ1-2 NA TRBV15 few 15 TGTGCCACCAGCAGAGACTGGGGGGGGAACTATGGCTACACCTTC CATSRDWGGNYGYTF
TRBJ2-5 TRBD1 TRBV12-3/TRBV12-4 few 16 TGTGCCAGCACCCTGACCCGGACAGGGGGCTTAGAGACCCAGTACTTC CASTLTRTGGLETQYF
TRBJ1-2 NA TRBV10-3 NA 14 TGTGCCATCAGTGCGGGACTCGAGGACTATGGCTACACCTTC CAISAGLEDYGYTF
TRBJ2-2 NA TRBV3-1 NA 16 TGTGCCAGCAGCCAAAAATCGCTATTAGGAACCGGGGAGCTGTTTTTT CASSQKSLLGTGELFF
TRBJ2-2 TRBD2 TRBV5-1 few 16 TGCGCCAGCAGCTATCGGACTAGCGCGAACACCGGGGAGCTGTTTTTT CASSYRTSANTGELFF
TRBJ1-1 TRBD1 TRBV12-3/TRBV12-4 NA 16 TGTGCCAGCAGTTTACAGGGGGGCGGTGTTCACACTGAAGCTTTCTTT CASSLQGGGVHTEAFF
TRBJ2-3 TRBD1 TRBV29-1 many 15 TGCAGCGTTGAAGATTGGGCAGGGGGCAAGGATACGCAGTATTTT CSVEDWAGGKDTQYF
TRBJ2-1 NA TRBV29-1 few 14 TGCAGCGTCCTCGTTTTTAATCTGAGGACCGCGCAGTTCTTC CSVLVFNLRTAQFF
TRBJ1-5 NA TRBV6-1 NA 14 TGTGCCAGCAGTGAAACGGGAGTCAATCAGCCCCAGCATTTT CASSETGVNQPQHF
TRBJ2-3 TRBD1 TRBV7-2 NA 12 TGTGCCAGCAGCGCCCGACAGGGTACGCAGTATTTT CASSARQGTQYF
TRBJ2-5 NA TRBV5-5 NA 14 TGTGCCAGCAGCTGGTTACAGACACAAGAGACCCAGTACTTC CASSWLQTQETQYF
TRBJ2-1 NA TRBV12-3/TRBV12-4 once 12 TGTGCCAGCAGTTGGAGGGGCAGAGAGCAGTTCTTC CASSWRGREQFF
TRBJ2-1 NA TRBV20-1 few 14 TGCAGTGCTAGTGTCGGGAGCTCCTACAATGAGCAGTTCTTC CSASVGSSYNEQFF
TRBJ1-6 NA TRBV4-3 NA 17 TGCGCCAGCAGCCCAGGAGGGGTGACAGTGGATAATTCACCCCTCCACTTT CASSPGGVTVDNSPLHF
TRBJ2-1 TRBD2 TRBV7-2 few 15 TGTGCCAGCAGCTCCGGGGGGGGCCTGGTCGATGAGCAGTTCTTC CASSSGGGLVDEQFF
TRBJ1-4 NA TRBV20-1 NA 13 TGCAGTGCTAGAGGAGATAAAAATGAAAAACTGTTTTTT CSARGDKNEKLFF
TRBJ2-2 NA TRBV6-1 NA 16 TGTGCCAGCAGTGAATGGGATGGCTTTAACACCGGGGAGCTGTTTTTT CASSEWDGFNTGELFF
TRBJ1-5 NA TRBV12-3/TRBV12-4 few 14 TGTGCCAGCAGTAGGGACGTTAGCAATCAGCCCCAGCATTTT CASSRDVSNQPQHF
TRBJ1-5 NA TRBV5-1 NA 15 TGCGCCAGCAGCTTGGCCGGGGCTTCGCATCAGCCCCAGCATTTT CASSLAGASHQPQHF
TRBJ2-3 TRBD2 TRBV11-1 NA 18 TGTGCCAGCAGCCCCGGACTAGCGGGAGGGCTGGTCACAGATACGCAGTATTTT CASSPGLAGGLVTDTQYF
TRBJ1-2 NA TRBV5-6 NA 14 TGTGCCAGCAGCTTGCCAGGAGCTAACTATGGCTACACCTTC CASSLPGANYGYTF
TRBJ2-7 NA TRBV30 few 16 TGTGCCTGGAGTGTACTTGGAGGGGATGGGTCCTACGAGCAGTACTTC CAWSVLGGDGSYEQYF
TRBJ2-3 TRBD2 TRBV28 NA 20 TGTGCCAGCAGCCCGAGTCGGTCGGGACTAGCGGGAATTAGCACAGATACGCAGTATTTT CASSPSRSGLAGISTDTQYF
TRBJ2-1 NA TRBV27 few 13 TGTGCCAGCAGTTTTTACTCCTACAATGAGCAGTTCTTC CASSFYSYNEQFF
TRBJ1-1 NA TRBV10-3 few 14 TGTGCCATCAGTGACCAGGGAAGGAACACTGAAGCTTTCTTT CAISDQGRNTEAFF
TRBJ2-5 TRBD2 TRBV12-3/TRBV12-4 few 15 TGTGCCAGCAGTTTTGTACTAGCGGGAGACGAGACCCAGTACTTC CASSFVLAGDETQYF
TRBJ2-2 TRBD1 TRBV29-1 few 14 TGCAGCGCTCGGGACAGGGGCAGGGCCGGGGAGCTGTTTTTT CSARDRGRAGELFF
TRBJ2-7 TRBD2 TRBV5-6 NA 15 TGTGCCAGTCGGACTAGCGGGTACCCGTCTTACGAGCAGTACTTC CASRTSGYPSYEQYF
TRBJ1-5 NA TRBV9 few 14 TGTGCCAGCAGCGTAGAATGGGACAATCAGCCCCAGCATTTT CASSVEWDNQPQHF
TRBJ2-1 NA TRBV20-1 few 16 TGCAGTGCTACCGGTGGGTGGGGGAGCTCCTACAATGAGCAGTTCTTC CSATGGWGSSYNEQFF
TRBJ2-1 NA TRBV7-2 few 13 TGTGCCAGCACTACCTCCTGGCACAATGAGCAGTTCTTC CASTTSWHNEQFF
TRBJ1-6 NA TRBV25-1 NA 12 TGTGCCAGCAGTGAAGGTAGACAGCCACCCCACTTT CASSEGRQPPHF
TRBJ2-3 TRBD2 TRBV4-3 few 18 TGCGCCAGCAGCCAAGGGGATCTAGCGGCGTCTCACACAGATACGCAGTATTTT CASSQGDLAASHTDTQYF
TRBJ1-5 TRBD1 TRBV6-1 NA 15 TGTGCCAGCCATACCGGGACAGAGGTGGGTCAGCCCCAGCATTTT CASHTGTEVGQPQHF
TRBJ2-5 TRBD2 TRBV18 NA 17 TGTGCCAGCTCACTACCGGGACTAGCGGGAGGATTAGAGACCCAGTACTTC CASSLPGLAGGLETQYF
TRBJ1-5 NA TRBV19 NA 16 TGTGCCAGTAGTACTCGGGACAAAGCCTCAGGGCAGCCCCAGCATTTT CASSTRDKASGQPQHF
TRBJ2-7 TRBD1 TRBV12-3/TRBV12-4 NA 13 TGTGCCACCAGACAGGGAAGCTCCTACGAGCAGTACTTC CATRQGSSYEQYF
TRBJ2-3 NA TRBV7-2 many 12 TGTGCCAGCAGCCTGGGTCCAGATACGCAGTATTTT CASSLGPDTQYF
TRBJ2-7 NA TRBV4-3 NA 16 TGCGCCAGCAGCCTGATAAGAGGGGGGGTCTCCTACGAGCAGTACTTC CASSLIRGGVSYEQYF
TRBJ1-2 NA TRBV7-9 few 12 TGTGCCAGCAGCTTAGCCACTTATGGCTACACCTTC CASSLATYGYTF
TRBJ2-1 NA TRBV30 few 15 TGTGCCGGGAGGGGGGGGCAGAGCTCCTACAATGAGCAGTTCTTC CAGRGGQSSYNEQFF
TRBJ2-1 NA TRBV5-1 NA 16 TGCGCCAGCAGCCCACAGGGGGAGGGGGTGTACAATGAGCAGTTCTTC CASSPQGEGVYNEQFF
TRBJ1-6 NA TRBV4-1 NA 14 TGCGCCAGCAGCCAAGATATCAAGGGTTCACCCCTCCACTTT CASSQDIKGSPLHF
TRBJ1-1 TRBD1 TRBV12-3/TRBV12-4 many 13 TGTGCCAGCAGCTTGACAGGGCCGACTGAAGCTTTCTTT CASSLTGPTEAFF
TRBJ2-1 TRBD2 TRBV4-2 NA 19 TGTGCCAGCAGCCAAGGCTCTCTGGGGGCGGGAGGGCCTTGGAATGAGCAGTTCTTC CASSQGSLGAGGPWNEQFF
TRBJ2-1 NA TRBV27 many 13 TGTGCCAGCAGTTCCGGAGGGAGCAATGAGCAGTTCTTC CASSSGGSNEQFF